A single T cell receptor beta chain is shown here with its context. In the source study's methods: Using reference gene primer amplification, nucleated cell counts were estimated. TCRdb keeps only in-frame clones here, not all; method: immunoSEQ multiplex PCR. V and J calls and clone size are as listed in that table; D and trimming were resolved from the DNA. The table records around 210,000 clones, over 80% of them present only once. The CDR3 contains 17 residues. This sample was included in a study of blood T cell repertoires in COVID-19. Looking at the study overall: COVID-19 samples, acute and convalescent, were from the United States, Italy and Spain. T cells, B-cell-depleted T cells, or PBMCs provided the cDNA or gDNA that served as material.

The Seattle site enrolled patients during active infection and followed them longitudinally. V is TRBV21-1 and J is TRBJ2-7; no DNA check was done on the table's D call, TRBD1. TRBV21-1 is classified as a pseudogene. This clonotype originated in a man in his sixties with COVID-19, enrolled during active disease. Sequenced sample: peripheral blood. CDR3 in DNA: TGTGCCAGCAGCAACCCTTCCGTACAGGGGTTGGCCTACGAGCAGTACTTC. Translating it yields CASSNPSVQGLAYEQYF.